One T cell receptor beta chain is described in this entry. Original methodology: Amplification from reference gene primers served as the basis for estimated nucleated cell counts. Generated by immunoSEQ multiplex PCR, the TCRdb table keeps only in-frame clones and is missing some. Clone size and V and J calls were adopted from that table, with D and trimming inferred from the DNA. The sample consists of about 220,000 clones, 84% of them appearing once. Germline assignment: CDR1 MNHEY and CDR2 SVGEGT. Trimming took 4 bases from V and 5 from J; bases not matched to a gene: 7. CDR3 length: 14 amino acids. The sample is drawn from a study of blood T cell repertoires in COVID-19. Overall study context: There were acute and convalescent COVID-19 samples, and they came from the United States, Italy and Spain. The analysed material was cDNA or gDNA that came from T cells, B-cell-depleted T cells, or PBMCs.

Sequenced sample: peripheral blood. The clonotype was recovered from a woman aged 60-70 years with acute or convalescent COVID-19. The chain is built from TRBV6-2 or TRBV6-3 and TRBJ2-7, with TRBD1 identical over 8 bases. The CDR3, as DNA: TGTGCCAGCAGTTCCCGGACAGGGATACACGAGCAGTACTTC. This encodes CASSSRTGIHEQYF.